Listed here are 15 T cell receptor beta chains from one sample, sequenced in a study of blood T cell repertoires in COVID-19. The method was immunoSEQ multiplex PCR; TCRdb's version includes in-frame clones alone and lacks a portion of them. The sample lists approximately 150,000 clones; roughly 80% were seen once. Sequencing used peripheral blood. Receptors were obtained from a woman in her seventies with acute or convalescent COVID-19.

The CDR3 loop is CASTFQVTYGYTF. The CDR3 DNA reads as TGTGCCAGCACCTTTCAGGTCACCTATGGCTACACCTTC. The chain combines TRBV7-2 with TRBJ1-2; D is undetermined. The CDR3 length is 13 residues. The germline V gene has CDR1 SGHTA and CDR2 FQGNSA. V was cut by 7 bases and J by 4 bases, with 13 bases left in between.

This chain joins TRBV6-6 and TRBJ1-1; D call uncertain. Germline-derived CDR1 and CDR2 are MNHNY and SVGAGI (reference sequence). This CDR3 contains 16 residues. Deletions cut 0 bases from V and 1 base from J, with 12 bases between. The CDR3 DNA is TGTGCCAGCAGTTACTCGGGAGGGTTGGGGAACACTGAAGCTTTCTTT. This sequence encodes CASSYSGGLGNTEAFF.

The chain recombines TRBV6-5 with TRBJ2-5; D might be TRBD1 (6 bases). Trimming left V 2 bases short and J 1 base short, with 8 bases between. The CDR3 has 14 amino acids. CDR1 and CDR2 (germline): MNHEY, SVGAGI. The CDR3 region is CASSYGTFQETQYF. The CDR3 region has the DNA TGTGCCAGCAGTTACGGGACATTCCAAGAGACCCAGTACTTC.

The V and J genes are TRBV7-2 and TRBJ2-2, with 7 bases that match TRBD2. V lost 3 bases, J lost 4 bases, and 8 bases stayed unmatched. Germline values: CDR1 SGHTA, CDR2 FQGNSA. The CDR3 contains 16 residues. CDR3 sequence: CASSFGGERGTGELFF. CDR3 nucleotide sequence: TGTGCCAGCAGCTTTGGGGGGGAGCGGGGCACCGGGGAGCTGTTTTTT.

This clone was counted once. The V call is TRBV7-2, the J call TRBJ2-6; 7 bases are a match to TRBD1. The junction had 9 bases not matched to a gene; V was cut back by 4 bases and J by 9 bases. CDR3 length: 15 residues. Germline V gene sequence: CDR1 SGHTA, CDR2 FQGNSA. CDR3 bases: TGTGCCAGCAGCTCCCGACAGGGATTCGGCAACGTCCTGACTTTC. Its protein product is CASSSRQGFGNVLTF.

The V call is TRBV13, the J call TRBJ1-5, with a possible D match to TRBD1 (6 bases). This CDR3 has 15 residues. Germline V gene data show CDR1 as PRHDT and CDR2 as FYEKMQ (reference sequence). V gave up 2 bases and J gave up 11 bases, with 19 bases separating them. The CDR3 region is CASSLSGGAGGTQHF. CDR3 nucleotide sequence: TGTGCCAGCAGCTTATCCGGGGGCGCGGGAGGGACCCAGCATTTT.

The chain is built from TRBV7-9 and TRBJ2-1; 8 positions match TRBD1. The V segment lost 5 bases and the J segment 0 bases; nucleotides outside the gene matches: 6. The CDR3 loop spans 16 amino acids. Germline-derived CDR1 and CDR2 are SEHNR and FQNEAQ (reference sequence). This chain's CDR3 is CASSDTGGSSYNEQFF. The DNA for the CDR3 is TGTGCCAGCAGCGACACAGGGGGTAGCTCCTACAATGAGCAGTTCTTC.

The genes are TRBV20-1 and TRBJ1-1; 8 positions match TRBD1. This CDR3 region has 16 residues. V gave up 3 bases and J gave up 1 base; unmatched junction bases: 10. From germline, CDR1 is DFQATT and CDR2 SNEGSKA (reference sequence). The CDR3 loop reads CSASSVRGQGNTEAFF. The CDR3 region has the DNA TGCAGTGCTAGTTCGGTTCGAGGACAGGGGAACACTGAAGCTTTCTTT.

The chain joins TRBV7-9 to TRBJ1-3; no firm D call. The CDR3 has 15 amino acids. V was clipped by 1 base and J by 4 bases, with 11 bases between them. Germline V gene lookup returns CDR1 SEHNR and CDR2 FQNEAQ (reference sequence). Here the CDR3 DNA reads TGTGCCAGCAGCTTAGTAATGGGGAGAGGAAACACCATATATTTT. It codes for CASSLVMGRGNTIYF.

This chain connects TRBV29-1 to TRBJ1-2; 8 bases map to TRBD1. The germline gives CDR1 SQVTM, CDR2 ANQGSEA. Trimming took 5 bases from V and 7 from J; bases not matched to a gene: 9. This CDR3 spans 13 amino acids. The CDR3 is CSVPGQGVFGYTF. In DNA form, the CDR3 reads TGCAGCGTTCCCGGACAGGGCGTTTTTGGCTACACCTTC.

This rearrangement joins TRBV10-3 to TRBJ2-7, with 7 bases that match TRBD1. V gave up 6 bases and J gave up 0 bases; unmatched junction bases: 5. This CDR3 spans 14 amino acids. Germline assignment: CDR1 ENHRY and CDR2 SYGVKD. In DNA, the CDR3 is TGTGCCATCAGACCGGGACAGAGCTCCTACGAGCAGTACTTC. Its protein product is CAIRPGQSSYEQYF.

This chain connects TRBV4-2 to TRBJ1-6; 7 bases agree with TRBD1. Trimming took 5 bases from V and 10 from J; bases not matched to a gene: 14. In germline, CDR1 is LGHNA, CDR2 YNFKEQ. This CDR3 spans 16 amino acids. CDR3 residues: CASSYGGRTQGSPLHF. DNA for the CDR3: TGTGCCAGCAGCTATGGGGGTCGGACACAGGGGTCACCCCTCCACTTT.

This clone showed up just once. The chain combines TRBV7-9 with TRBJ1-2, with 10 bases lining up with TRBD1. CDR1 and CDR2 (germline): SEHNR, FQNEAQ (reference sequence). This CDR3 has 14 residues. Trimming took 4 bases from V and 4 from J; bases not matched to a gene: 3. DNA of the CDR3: TGTGCCAGCAGCTCGACAGGGGGCACCTATGGCTACACCTTC. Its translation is CASSSTGGTYGYTF.

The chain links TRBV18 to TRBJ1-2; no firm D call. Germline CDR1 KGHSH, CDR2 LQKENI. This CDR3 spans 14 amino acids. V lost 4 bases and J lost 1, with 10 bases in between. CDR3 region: CASSLGRSNYGYTF. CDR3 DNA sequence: TGTGCCAGCTCACTGGGCAGAAGTAACTATGGCTACACCTTC.

CDR3 amino acids: CASSLSGPWNEQFF. Here the CDR3 DNA reads TGTGCCAGCAGTTTAAGCGGACCATGGAATGAGCAGTTCTTC. The V gene is TRBV28, the J gene TRBJ2-1; maybe TRBD2 (5 bases). V gave up 2 bases and J gave up 7 bases, with 12 bases separating them. The germline V gene encodes CDR1 MDHEN and CDR2 SYDVKM. This CDR3 has 14 residues. Complete variable domain (other parts from reference TRBV28 and TRBJ2-1): DVKVTQSSRYLVKRTGEKVFLECVQDMDHENMFWYRQDPGLGLRLIYFSYDVKMKEKGDIPEGYSVSREKKERFSLILESASTNQTSMYLCASSLSGPWNEQFFGPGTRLTVL.